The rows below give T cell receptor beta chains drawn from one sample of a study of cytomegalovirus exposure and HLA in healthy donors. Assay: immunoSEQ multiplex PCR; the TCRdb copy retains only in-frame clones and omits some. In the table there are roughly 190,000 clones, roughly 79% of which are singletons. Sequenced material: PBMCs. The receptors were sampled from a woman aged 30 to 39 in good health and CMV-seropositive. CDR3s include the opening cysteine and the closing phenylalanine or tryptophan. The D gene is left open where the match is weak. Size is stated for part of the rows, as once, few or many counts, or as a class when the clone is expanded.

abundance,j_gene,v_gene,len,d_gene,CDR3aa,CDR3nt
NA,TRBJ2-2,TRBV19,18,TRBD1,CASSPWDRGYLNTGELFF,TGTGCCAGTAGTCCCTGGGACAGGGGCTACTTGAACACCGGGGAGCTGTTTTTT
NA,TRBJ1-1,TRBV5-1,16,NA,CASSLAYWGGNTEAFF,TGCGCCAGCAGCTTGGCCTATTGGGGGGGAAACACTGAAGCTTTCTTT
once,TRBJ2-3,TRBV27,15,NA,CASSSTPVSTDTQYF,TGTGCCAGCAGCTCGACACCCGTGAGCACAGATACGCAGTATTTT
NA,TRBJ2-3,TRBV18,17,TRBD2,CASSPPGSGGSTDTQYF,TGTGCCAGCTCACCCCCCGGTAGCGGGGGGTCCACAGATACGCAGTATTTT
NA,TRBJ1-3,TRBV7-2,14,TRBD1,CASGRGLSGNTIYF,TGTGCCAGCGGTAGGGGGCTTTCTGGAAACACCATATATTTT
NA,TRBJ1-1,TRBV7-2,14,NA,CASSMLLRDTEAFF,TGTGCCAGCAGCATGCTGCTGCGGGACACTGAAGCTTTCTTT
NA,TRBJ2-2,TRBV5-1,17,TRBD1,CASSFLPGQGRTGELFF,TGCGCCAGCAGCTTTCTACCGGGACAGGGTCGGACCGGGGAGCTGTTTTTT
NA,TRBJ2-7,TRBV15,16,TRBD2,CATSRGGGGSSYEQYF,TGTGCCACCAGCAGAGGCGGCGGGGGGAGCTCCTACGAGCAGTACTTC
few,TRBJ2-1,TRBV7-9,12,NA,CASSLETMEQFF,TGTGCCAGCAGCTTAGAGACAATGGAGCAGTTCTTC
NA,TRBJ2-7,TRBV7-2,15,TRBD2,CASSISGRALYEQYF,TGTGCCAGCAGCATAAGCGGGAGGGCATTATACGAGCAGTACTTC